This T cell receptor (beta chain) comes out of a study of Ad26.COV2.S vaccination and SARS-CoV-2 variants. Study-level points and caveats: TCR breadth and depth analyses may have underestimated total T cell responses. Vaccine recipients showed a spike-specific TCR breadth that was higher than in placebo recipients.

The V end lost 5 bases, the J end lost 1 base, and 8 bases lay between the germline ends. Germline V gene lookup returns CDR1 MDHEN and CDR2 SYDVKM. The CDR3 is 13 residues long. The treatment is: around 19 received Ad26.COV2.S at low or high dose, single or two shots; five or six received placebo; per-sample allocation not given. Sample collection was performed on day 63 after the first vaccine or placebo injection. Generated by immunoSEQ multiplex PCR, the TCRdb table keeps only in-frame clones and is missing some. The repertoire consists of approximately 240,000 clones, with approximately 90% occurring once and the leading ten covering roughly a tenth. As regards this clone: As yet, its antigen is unknown.

The sample consisted of peripheral blood, taken in a trial of Ad26.COV2.S vaccine versus placebo. The chain recombines TRBV28 with TRBJ1-2; D ambiguous. The receptor was derived from a person aged 18 to 65 who received the Ad26.COV2.S COVID-19 vaccine or a placebo. For the CDR3, the DNA is TGTGCCAGCAGTGGATACAGTAACTATGGCTACACCTTC. Translated, it gives CASSGYSNYGYTF.